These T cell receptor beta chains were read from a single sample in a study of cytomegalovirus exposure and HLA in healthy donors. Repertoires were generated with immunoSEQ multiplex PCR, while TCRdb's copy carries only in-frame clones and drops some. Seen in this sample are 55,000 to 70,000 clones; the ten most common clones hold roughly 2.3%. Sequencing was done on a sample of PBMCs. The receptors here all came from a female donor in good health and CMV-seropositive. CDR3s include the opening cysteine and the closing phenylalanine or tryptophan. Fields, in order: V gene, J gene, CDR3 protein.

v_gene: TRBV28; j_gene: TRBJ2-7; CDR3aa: CASSLSGTGVAYEQYF
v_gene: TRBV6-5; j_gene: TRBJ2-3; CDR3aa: CASSTADTQYF
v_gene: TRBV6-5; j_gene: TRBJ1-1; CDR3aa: CASSYREGYPEAFF
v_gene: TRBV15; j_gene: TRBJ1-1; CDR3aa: CATSRDWGLGTEAFF
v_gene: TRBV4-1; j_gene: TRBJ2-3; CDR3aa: CASSQYTGGGTDTQYF
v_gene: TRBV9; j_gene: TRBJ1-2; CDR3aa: CASSVVTGGGYTF
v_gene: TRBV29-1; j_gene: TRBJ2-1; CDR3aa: CSVRPLAGVSEQFF
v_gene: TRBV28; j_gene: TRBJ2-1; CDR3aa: CASRPGTQYNEQFF
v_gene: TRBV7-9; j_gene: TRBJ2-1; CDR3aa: CASSTPPGQGANEQFF
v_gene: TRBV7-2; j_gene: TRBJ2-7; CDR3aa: CASSLGLLSSYEQYF
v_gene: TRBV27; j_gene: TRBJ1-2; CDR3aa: CASSLDRVGYTF
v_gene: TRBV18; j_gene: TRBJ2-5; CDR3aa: CASSPRQGTLETQYF
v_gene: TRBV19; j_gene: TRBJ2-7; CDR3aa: CASSGGQASYEQYF
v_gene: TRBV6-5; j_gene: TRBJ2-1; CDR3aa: CASRGLAGEQFF
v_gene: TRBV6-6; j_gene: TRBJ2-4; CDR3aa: CASSDDGDLGYF
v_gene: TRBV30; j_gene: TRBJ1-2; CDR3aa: CAWSEEQGIYGYTF
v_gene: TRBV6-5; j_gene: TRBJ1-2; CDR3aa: CASSRDRAKNGYTF
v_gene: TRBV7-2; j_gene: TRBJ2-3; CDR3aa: CASSFLAGITDTQYF
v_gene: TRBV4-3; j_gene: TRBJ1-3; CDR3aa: CASSQGTGTNSGNTIYF
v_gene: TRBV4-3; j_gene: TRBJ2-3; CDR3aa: CASSQELAGVGTDTQYF
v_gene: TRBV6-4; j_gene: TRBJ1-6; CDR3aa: CASSEGQGASPLHF
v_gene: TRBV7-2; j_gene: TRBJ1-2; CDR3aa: CASSLAEGFNYGYTF
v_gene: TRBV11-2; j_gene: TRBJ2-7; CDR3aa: CASSNPGVNSYEQYF
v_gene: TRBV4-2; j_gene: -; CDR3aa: CASSQERGVPYEQYF